The clone carrying this T cell receptor (beta chain) was picked up a small number of times. Antigen: not known. The authors made TCR cDNA by 5'RACE template switching, adding a universal primer site and UMIs. TCRdb reprocessed the 5' RACE reads with MiXCR, giving one entry per CDR3 protein. The sample records about 580,000 distinct CDR3 sequences, 17% being singletons. This entry comes from a study of T cells after yellow fever vaccination. The study, taken as a whole, reports: Post-booster reappearance was seen for most primary-vaccination clones (96% CD4, 85% to 90% CD8). It was the secondary response that reached its peak faster, day 5 versus 15, but it was weaker. CD4 and CD8 compartments shared a small share of clonotypes, likely from convergent recombination.

Source: PBMCs, taken less than 6 days after the first yellow fever vaccination. The sequence was obtained from a young man who received the YFV17D yellow fever vaccine.

Written as DNA, the CDR3 is TGTGCCAGCTCACGGCCCTCGTTGAGGGCCTATGGCTACACCTTC. It specifies CASSRPSLRAYGYTF. The J gene is TRBJ1-2, the V gene TRBV18; D unclear. Trimming removed 4 bases at V and 4 bases at J, with 16 bases between. Germline CDR1 and CDR2: KGHSH and LQKENI. CDR3 size: 15 residues.